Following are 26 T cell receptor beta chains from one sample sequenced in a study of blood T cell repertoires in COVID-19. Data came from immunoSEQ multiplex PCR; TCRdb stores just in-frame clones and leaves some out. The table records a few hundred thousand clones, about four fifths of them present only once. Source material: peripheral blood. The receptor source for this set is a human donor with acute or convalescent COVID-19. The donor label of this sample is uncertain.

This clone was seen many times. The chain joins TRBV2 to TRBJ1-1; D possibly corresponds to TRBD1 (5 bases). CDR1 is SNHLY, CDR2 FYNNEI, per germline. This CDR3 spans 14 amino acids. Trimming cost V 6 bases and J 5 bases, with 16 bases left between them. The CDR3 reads CASSPQVGLTEAFF. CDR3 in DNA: TGTGCCAGCAGCCCTCAGGTGGGGCTAACTGAAGCTTTCTTT.

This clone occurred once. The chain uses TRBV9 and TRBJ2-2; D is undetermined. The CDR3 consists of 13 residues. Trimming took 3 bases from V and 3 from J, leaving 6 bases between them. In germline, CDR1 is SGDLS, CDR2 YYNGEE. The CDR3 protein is CASSERYTGELFF. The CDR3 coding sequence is TGTGCCAGCAGCGAACGGTACACCGGGGAGCTGTTTTTT.

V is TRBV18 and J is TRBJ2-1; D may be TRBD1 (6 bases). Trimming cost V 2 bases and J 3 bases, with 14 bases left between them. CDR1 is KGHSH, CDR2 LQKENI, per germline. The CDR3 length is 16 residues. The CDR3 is CASSPRDRTVYNEQFF. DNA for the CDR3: TGTGCCAGCTCACCAAGGGATAGGACAGTCTACAATGAGCAGTTCTTC.

As DNA, the CDR3 is TGTGCCAGCACCTGGGGCAGGCTCTATCAGCCCCAGCATTTT. This gives the protein CASTWGRLYQPQHF. V and J are TRBV28 and TRBJ1-5, with D perhaps TRBD1 (5 bases). The germline V gene has CDR1 MDHEN and CDR2 SYDVKM. The CDR3 spans 14 residues. V was pared by 7 bases and J by 5 bases, with 15 bases between.

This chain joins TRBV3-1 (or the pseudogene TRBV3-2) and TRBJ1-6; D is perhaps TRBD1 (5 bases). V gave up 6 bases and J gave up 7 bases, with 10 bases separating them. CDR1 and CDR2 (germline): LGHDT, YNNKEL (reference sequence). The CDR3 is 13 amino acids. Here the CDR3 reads CASSRGGNSPLHF. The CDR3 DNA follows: TGTGCCAGCAGTCGCGGGGGAAATTCACCCCTCCACTTT.

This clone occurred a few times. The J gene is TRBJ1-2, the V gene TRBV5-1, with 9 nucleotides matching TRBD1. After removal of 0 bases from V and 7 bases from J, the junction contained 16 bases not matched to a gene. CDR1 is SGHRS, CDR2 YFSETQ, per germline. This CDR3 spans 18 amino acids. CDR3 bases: TGCGCCAGCAGCTTGGTGGTATCACAGGGGGCGAACGGTGGTGGCTACACCTTC. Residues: CASSLVVSQGANGGGYTF. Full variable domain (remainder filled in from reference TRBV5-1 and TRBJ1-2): KAGVTQTPRYLIKTRGQQVTLSCSPISGHRSVSWYQQTPGQGLQFLFEYFSETQRNKGNFPGRFSGRQFSNSRSEMNVSTLELGDSALYLCASSLVVSQGANGGGYTFGSGTRLTVV.

The CDR3 protein is CASSFWTGASGANVLTF. The CDR3 nucleotides are TGTGCCAGTAGTTTCTGGACAGGGGCCTCTGGGGCCAACGTCCTGACTTTC. The chain employs TRBV19 and TRBJ2-6; 9 bases align to TRBD1. CDR1 is LNHDA, CDR2 SQIVND, per germline (reference sequence). This CDR3 contains 17 residues. Trimming cost V 5 bases and J 0 bases; bases outside gene matches: 5. Variable domain in full (rest from reference TRBV19 and TRBJ2-6): DGGITQSPKYLFRKEGQNVTLSCEQNLNHDAMYWYRQDPGQGLRLIYYSQIVNDFQKGDIAEGYSVSREKKESFPLTVTSAQKNPTAFYLCASSFWTGASGANVLTFGAGSRLTVL.

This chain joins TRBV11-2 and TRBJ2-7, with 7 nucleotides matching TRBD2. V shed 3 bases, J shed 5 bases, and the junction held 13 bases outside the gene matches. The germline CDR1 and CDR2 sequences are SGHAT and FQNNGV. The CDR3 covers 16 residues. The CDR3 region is CASSLVGTIRGDEQYF. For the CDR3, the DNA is TGTGCCAGCAGCTTGGTGGGGACTATAAGAGGGGACGAGCAGTACTTC.

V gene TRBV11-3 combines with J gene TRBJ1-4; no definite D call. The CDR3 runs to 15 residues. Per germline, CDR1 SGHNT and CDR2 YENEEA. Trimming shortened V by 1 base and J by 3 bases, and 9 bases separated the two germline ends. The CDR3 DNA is TGTGCCAGCAGCTTAGGAGGGAGTCCTAATGAAAAACTGTTTTTT. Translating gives CASSLGGSPNEKLFF.

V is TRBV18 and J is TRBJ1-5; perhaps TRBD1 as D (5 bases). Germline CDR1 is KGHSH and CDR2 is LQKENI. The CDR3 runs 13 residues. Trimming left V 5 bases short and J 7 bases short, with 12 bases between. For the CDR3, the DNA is TGTGCCAGCTCATCGGACAAGGGACAGCCCCAGCATTTT. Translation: CASSSDKGQPQHF.

CDR3 nucleotides: TGCGCCAGCAGCTTGCATCACGGGGGGCAGCTGTTTTTT. Protein sequence: CASSLHHGGQLFF. The gene calls are TRBV5-1 and TRBJ2-2; a weak D match, TRBD2 (7 bases). CDR1 and CDR2 from the germline V gene are SGHRS and YFSETQ. The V gene lost 1 base and the J gene lost 12 bases, with 13 bases spanning the gap. The CDR3 loop spans 13 amino acids.

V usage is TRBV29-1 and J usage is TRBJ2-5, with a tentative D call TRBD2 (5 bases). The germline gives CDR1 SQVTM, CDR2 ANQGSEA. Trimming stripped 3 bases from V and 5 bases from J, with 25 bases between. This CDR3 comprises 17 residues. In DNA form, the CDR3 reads TGCAGCGTTGAGGCCCGAGGGAAGTTAGGTCGAGGGGAGACCCAGTACTTC. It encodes CSVEARGKLGRGETQYF.

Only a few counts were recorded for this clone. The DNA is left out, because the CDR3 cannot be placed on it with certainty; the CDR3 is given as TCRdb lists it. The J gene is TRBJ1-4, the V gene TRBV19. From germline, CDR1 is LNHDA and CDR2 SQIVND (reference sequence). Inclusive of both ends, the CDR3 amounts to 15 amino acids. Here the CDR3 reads CASTSGEFDNEKLFF.

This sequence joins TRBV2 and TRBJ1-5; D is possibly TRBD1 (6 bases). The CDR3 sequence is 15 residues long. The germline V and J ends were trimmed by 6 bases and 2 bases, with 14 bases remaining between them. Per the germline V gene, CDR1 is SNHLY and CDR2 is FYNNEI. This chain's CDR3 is CASRATAGGNQPQHF. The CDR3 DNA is TGTGCCAGCAGGGCCACGGCAGGGGGCAATCAGCCCCAGCATTTT.

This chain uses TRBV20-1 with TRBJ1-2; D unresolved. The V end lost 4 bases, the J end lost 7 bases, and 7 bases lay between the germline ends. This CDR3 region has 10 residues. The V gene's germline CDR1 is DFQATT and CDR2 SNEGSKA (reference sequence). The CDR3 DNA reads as TGCAGTGCTAACAATCCTGGCTACACCTTC. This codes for CSANNPGYTF.

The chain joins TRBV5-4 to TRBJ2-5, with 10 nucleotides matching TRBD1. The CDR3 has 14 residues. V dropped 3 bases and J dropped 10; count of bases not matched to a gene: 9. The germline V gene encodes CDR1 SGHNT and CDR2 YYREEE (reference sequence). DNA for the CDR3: TGTGCCAGCAGCTCGGACAGGGGGGATTGGATCCAGTACTTC. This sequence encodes CASSSDRGDWIQYF. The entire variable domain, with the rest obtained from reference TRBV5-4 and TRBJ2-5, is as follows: ETGVTQSPTHLIKTRGQQVTLRCSSQSGHNTVSWYQQALGQGPQFIFQYYREEENGRGNFPPRFSGLQFPNYSSELNVNALELDDSALYLCASSSDRGDWIQYFGPGTRLLVL.

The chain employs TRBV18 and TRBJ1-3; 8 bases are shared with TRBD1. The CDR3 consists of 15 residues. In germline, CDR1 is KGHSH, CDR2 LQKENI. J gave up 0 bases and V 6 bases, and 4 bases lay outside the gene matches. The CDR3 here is CASSRQGNSGNTIYF. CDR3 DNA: TGTGCCAGCTCGCGACAGGGGAACTCTGGAAACACCATATATTTT.

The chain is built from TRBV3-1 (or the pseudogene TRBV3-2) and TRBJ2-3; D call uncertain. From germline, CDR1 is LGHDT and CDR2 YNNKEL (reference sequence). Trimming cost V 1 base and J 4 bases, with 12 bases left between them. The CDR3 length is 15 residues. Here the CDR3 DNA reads TGTGCCAGCAGCCAAGTGGGCACTCGCGCAGATACGCAGTATTTT. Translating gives CASSQVGTRADTQYF.

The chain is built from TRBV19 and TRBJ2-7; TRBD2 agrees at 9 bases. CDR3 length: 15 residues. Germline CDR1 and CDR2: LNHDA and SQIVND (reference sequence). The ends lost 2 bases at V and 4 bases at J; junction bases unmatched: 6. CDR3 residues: CASSIRLAELYEQYF. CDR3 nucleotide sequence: TGTGCCAGTAGTATACGACTAGCGGAACTATACGAGCAGTACTTC.

DNA of the CDR3: TGTGCCAGCAGCTTGCTGTTGCCGGGAGATACGCAGTATTTT. Translating gives CASSLLLPGDTQYF. The chain carries TRBV5-6 and TRBJ2-3; D gene unclear. This CDR3 spans 14 amino acids. V lost 1 base, J lost 5 bases, and 11 bases lay in between. The germline CDR1 and CDR2 sequences are SGHDT and YYEEEE. Full variable domain (rest looked up from reference TRBV5-6 and TRBJ2-3): DAGVTQSPTHLIKTRGQQVTLRCSPKSGHDTVSWYQQALGQGPQFIFQYYEEEERQRGNFPDRFSGHQFPNYSSELNVNALLLGDSALYLCASSLLLPGDTQYFGPGTRLTVL.

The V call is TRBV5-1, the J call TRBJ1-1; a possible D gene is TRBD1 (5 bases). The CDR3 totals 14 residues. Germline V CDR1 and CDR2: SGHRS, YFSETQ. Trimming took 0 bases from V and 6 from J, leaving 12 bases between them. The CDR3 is CASSLADWGAEAFF. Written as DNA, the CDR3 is TGCGCCAGCAGCTTGGCTGACTGGGGCGCTGAAGCTTTCTTT.

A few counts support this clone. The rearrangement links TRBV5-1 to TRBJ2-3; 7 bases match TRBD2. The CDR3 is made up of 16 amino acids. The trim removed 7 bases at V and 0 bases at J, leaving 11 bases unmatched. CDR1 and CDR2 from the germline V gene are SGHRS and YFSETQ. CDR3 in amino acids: CASAHGGISSTDTQYF. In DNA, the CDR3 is TGCGCCAGCGCCCACGGGGGGATCTCTAGCACAGATACGCAGTATTTT.

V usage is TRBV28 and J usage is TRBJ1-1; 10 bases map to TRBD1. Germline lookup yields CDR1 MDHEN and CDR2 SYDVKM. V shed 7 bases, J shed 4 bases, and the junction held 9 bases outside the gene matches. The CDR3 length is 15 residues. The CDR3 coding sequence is TGTGCCAGCATCGGGACAGGGGTTGTGCGCACTGAAGCTTTCTTT. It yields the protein CASIGTGVVRTEAFF.

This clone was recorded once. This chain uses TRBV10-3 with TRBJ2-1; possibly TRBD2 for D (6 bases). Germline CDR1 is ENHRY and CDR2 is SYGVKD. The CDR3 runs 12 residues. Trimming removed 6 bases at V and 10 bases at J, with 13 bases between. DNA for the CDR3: TGTGCCATCAGGACTAGGGATGGGGAGCAGTTCTTC. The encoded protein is CAIRTRDGEQFF.

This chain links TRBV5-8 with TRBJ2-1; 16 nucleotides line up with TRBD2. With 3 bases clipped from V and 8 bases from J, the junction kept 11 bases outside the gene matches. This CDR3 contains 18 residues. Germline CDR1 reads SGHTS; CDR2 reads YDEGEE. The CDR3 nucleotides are TGTGCCAGCAGCTATGCCGGGACTAGCGGGGGGGCCGTCGATGAGCAGTTCTTC. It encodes CASSYAGTSGGAVDEQFF.

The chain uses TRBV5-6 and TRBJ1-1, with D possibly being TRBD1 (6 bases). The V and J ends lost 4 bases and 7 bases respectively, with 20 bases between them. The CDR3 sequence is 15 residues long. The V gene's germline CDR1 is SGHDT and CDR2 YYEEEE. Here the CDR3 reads CASSLFGGRGGEAFF. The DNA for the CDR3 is TGTGCCAGCAGCCTTTTCGGGGGGCGAGGGGGTGAAGCTTTCTTT.